The 5 T cell receptor beta chains listed next were all sequenced from one sample in a study of T cell repertoires in cytomegalovirus infection. MiXCR, run by TCRdb on the reads, gives a single entry per CDR3 protein. The repertoire holds around 260,000 distinct CDR3 sequences, with less than 9.5% as singletons. Material for sequencing was PBMCs. These receptors were collected from a human donor in good health (CMV status not recorded). Some clones in this sample may be carry-over from other donors' samples.

At least ten counts were recorded for this clonotype. The gene calls are TRBV7-2 and TRBJ2-7; tentative D call: TRBD1 (6 bases). The V end was cut by 5 bases, the J end by 3 bases, with 8 bases between. CDR3 size: 12 residues. Germline V CDR1 and CDR2: SGHTA, FQGNSA. The CDR3 region has the DNA TGTGCCAGCAGCGGCAGGGGCTACGAGCAGTACTTC. Amino acid sequence: CASSGRGYEQYF.

This clonotype came up many times. The gene calls are TRBV4-3 and TRBJ2-3; 8 positions agree with TRBD1. CDR3 length: 15 residues. The ends lost 1 base at V and 4 bases at J; junction bases unmatched: 4. CDR1 is LGHNA and CDR2 is YSLEER in the germline V gene. The CDR3, as DNA: TGCGCCAGCAGCCAAGCCGGACAGGGATCAGATACGCAGTATTTT. Translated: CASSQAGQGSDTQYF.

The J gene is TRBJ2-1, the V gene TRBV6-2 or TRBV6-3, with 8 nucleotides matching TRBD2. CDR1 and CDR2 from the germline V gene are MNHEY and SVGEGT. With V trimmed by 4 bases and J by 4 bases, 12 bases remained unmatched. The CDR3 runs to 17 residues. The CDR3 sequence: CASSSIAGGLSYNEQFF. CDR3 nucleotides: TGTGCCAGCAGTTCTATCGCGGGAGGTCTAAGTTACAATGAGCAGTTCTTC.

This clonotype showed up just a few times. V gene TRBV5-1 combines with J gene TRBJ2-5; unclear D gene. Germline V gene data show CDR1 as SGHRS and CDR2 as YFSETQ. There are 16 residues in the CDR3. V lost 0 bases, J lost 1 base, and 13 bases lay in between. The CDR3 protein is CASSLGARQIQETQYF. The CDR3, as DNA: TGCGCCAGCAGCTTGGGGGCCCGACAAATCCAAGAGACCCAGTACTTC.

Only a few counts were recorded for this clonotype. The rearrangement links TRBV5-1 to TRBJ1-2; unclear D gene. The germline V and J ends were trimmed by 3 bases and 4 bases, with 7 bases remaining between them. The CDR3 totals 12 residues. Germline CDR1 reads SGHRS; CDR2 reads YFSETQ. CDR3 amino acids: CASSSPPYGYTF. For the CDR3, the DNA is TGCGCCAGCAGCTCCCCTCCCTATGGCTACACCTTC.